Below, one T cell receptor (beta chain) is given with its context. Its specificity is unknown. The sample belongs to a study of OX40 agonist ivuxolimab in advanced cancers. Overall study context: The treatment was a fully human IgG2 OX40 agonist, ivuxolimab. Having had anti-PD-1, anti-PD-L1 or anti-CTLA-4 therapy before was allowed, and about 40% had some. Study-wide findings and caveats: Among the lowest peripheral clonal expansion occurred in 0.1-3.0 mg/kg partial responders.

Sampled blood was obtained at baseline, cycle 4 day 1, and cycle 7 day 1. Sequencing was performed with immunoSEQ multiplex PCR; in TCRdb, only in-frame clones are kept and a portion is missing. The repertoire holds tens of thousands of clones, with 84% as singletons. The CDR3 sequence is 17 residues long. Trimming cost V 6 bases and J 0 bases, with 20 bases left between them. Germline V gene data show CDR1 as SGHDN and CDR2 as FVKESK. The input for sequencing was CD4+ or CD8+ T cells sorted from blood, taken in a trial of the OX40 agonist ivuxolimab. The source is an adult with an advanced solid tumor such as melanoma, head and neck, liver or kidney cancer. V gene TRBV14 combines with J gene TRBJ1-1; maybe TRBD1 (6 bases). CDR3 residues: CASRATGGRTMNTEAFF. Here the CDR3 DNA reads TGTGCCAGCAGGGCGACAGGAGGGAGGACCATGAACACTGAAGCTTTCTTT. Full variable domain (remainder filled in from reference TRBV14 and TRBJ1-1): EAGVTQFPSHSVIEKGQTVTLRCDPISGHDNLYWYRRVMGKEIKFLLHFVKESKQDESGMPNNRFLAERTGGTYSTLKVQPAELEDSGVYFCASRATGGRTMNTEAFFGQGTRLTVV.